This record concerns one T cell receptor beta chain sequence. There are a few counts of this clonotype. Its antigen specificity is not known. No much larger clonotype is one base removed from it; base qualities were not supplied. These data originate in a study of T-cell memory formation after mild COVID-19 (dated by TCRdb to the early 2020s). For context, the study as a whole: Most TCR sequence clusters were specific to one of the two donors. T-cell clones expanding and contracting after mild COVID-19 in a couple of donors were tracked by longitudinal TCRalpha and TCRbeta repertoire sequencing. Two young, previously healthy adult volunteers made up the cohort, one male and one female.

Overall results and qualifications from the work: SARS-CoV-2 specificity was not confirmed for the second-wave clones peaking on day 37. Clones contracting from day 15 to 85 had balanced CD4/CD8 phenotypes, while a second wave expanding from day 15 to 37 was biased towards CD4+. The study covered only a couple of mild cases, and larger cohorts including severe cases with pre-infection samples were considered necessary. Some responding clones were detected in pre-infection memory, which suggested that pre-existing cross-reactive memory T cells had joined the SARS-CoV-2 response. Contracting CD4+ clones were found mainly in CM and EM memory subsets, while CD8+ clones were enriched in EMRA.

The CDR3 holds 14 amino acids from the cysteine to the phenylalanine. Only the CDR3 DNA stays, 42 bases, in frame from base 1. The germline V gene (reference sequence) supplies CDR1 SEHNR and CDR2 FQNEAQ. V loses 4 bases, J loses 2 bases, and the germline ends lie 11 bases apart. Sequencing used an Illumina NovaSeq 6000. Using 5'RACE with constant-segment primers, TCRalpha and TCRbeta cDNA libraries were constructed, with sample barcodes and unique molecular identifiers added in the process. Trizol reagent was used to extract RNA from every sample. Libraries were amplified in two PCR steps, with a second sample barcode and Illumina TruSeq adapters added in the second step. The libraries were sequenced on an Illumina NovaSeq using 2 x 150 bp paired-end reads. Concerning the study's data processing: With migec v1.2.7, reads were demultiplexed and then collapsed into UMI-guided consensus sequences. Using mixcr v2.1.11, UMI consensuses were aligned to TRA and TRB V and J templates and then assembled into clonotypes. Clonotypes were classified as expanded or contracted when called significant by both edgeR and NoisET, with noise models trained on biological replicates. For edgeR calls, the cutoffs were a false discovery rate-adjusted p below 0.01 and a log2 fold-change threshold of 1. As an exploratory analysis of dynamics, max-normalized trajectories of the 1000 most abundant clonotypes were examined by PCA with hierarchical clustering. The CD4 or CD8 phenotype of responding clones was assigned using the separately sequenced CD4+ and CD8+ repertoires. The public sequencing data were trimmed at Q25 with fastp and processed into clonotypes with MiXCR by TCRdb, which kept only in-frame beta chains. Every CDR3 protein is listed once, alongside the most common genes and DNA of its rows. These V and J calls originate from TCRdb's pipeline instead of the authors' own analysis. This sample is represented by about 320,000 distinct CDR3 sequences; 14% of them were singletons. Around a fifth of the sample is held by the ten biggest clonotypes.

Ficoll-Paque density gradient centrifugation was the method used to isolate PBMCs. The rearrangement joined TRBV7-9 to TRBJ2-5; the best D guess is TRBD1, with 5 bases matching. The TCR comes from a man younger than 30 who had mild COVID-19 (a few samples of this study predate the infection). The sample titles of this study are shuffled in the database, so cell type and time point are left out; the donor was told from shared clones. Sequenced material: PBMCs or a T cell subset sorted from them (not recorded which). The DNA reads TGTGCCAGCAGCTCCCTCGACAGACAAGAGACCCAGTACTTC. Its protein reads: CASSSLDRQETQYF.